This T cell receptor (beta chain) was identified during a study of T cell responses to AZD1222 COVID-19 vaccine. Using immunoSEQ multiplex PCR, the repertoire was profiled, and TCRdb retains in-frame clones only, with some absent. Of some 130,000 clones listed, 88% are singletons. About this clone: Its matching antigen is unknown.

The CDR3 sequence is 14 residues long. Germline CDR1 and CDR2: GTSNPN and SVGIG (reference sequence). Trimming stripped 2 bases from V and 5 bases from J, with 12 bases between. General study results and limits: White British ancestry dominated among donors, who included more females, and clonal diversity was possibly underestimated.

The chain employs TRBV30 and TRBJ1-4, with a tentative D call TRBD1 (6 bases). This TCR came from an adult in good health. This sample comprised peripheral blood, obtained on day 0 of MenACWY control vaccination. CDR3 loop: CAWSSRTVNEKLFF. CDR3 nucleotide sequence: TGTGCCTGGAGTTCAAGGACAGTAAATGAAAAACTGTTTTTT. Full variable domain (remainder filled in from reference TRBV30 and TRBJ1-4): SQTIHQWPATLVQPVGSPLSLECTVEGTSNPNLYWYRQAAGRGLQLLFYSVGIGQISSEVPQNLSASRPQDRQFILSSKKLLLSDSGFYLCAWSSRTVNEKLFFGSGTQLSVL.